These 6 T cell receptor beta chains originate from one sample sequenced in a study of human T cells and chemical hapten exposure. Documented time point: healthy volunteer bleed at 2 weeks. Unfractionated whole blood yielded the extracted total RNA. TCRdb re-called the RACE reads with MiXCR, one entry per CDR3 protein. The profile shows 100,000 to 150,000 distinct CDR3 sequences, 9% to 10% of them singletons. The sample taken for sequencing was whole blood. These receptors came from a male donor in good health. Some clones in this sample may be carry-over from other donors' samples.

This sequence joins TRBV6-2 or TRBV6-3 and TRBJ2-3; maybe TRBD2 (6 bases). The V gene's germline CDR1 is MNHEY and CDR2 SVGEGT. Trimming took off 7 bases at V and 3 bases at J, with 14 bases between the two ends. CDR3 length equals 14 residues. CDR3 sequence (DNA): TGTGCCAGCAAGTCGGGAGTAGGAACAGATACGCAGTATTTT. This codes for CASKSGVGTDTQYF.

This clonotype was observed at least ten times. The genes are TRBV6-4 and TRBJ2-3, with D perhaps matching TRBD2 (5 bases). This CDR3 comprises 16 residues. The V gene's germline CDR1 is MRHNA and CDR2 SNTAGT. The V end was cut by 0 bases, the J end by 2 bases, with 12 bases between. CDR3 in amino acids: CASSDSRAASTDTQYF. The CDR3, as DNA: TGTGCCAGCAGTGACTCCCGAGCGGCCTCCACAGATACGCAGTATTTT.

In this sample, this clonotype turned up a few times. This chain joins TRBV19 and TRBJ2-4, with no clear D. CDR1 LNHDA and CDR2 SQIVND come from the germline V gene (reference sequence). This CDR3 is built from 11 residues. Trimming cost V 7 bases and J 13 bases, with 14 bases left between them. The CDR3: CASTLGLFQYF. The DNA of the CDR3 is TGTGCCAGTACTCTCGGCCTGTTCCAGTACTTC.

Worth noting for this clonotype: A single base separates this from a much larger clone, so it may be a read error. The CDR3 carries no conserved terminal phenylalanine or tryptophan, so it likely arises from a read error. J is TRBJ1-4 and V is TRBV20-1, with 8 nucleotides matching TRBD1. The CDR3 is made up of 14 amino acids. V was pared by 6 bases and J by 4 bases, with 7 bases of the junction left unmatched. Germline loops: CDR1 DFQATT, CDR2 SNEGSKA (reference sequence). CDR3 residues: CSAALGQVNEKLFL. The CDR3 region has the DNA TGCAGTGCCGCGTTGGGACAGGTTAATGAAAAACTGTTTCTT.

The chain employs TRBV12-3 or TRBV12-4 and TRBJ2-2; TRBD2 is a possible D gene (6 bases). V lost 5 bases to trimming and J lost 1 base, with 23 bases between them. This CDR3 is 19 amino acids long. The CDR3 DNA is TGTGCCAGCAGTCAGACGGACGGGAGCGGGCGACTGAACACCGGGGAGCTGTTTTTT. Residues: CASSQTDGSGRLNTGELFF.

This clonotype was found many times. This chain uses TRBV20-1 with TRBJ1-1; D not certain. Germline values: CDR1 DFQATT, CDR2 SNEGSKA (reference sequence). The CDR3 spans 12 residues. Deletions cut 6 bases from V and 0 bases from J, with 8 bases between. The CDR3 sequence: CSAPPLNTEAFF. Here the CDR3 DNA reads TGCAGTGCCCCACCTCTGAACACTGAAGCTTTCTTT.